Listed below are T cell receptor beta chains from one sample, sequenced in a study of T cells in pancreatic ductal adenocarcinoma. Clones were read by immunoSEQ multiplex PCR, and TCRdb kept only the in-frame ones, dropping some. The repertoire holds around 94,000 clones, with roughly 95% as singletons. The sequenced material came from PBMCs. The receptors come from a human donor with pancreatic ductal adenocarcinoma. Each CDR3 is given with its conserved first and last residue. D genes are given only for firm matches. Size tells how often a clone was seen (once, few, many) or the class of an expanded clone, and some rows leave it out.

d_call	j_call	v_call	cdr3_length	clone_size	cdr3_aa	cdr3_nt
.	TRBJ2-5	TRBV18	17	.	CASSPPGSQPAQETQYF	TGTGCCAGCTCACCACCGGGGAGTCAACCTGCACAAGAGACCCAGTACTTC
.	TRBJ2-5	TRBV18	15	.	CASSPYVDSQETQYF	TGTGCCAGCTCCCCTTATGTCGACAGCCAAGAGACCCAGTACTTC
TRBD1	TRBJ1-4	TRBV6-5	13	.	CASRRQGVRKLFF	TGTGCCAGCAGACGACAGGGAGTTAGGAAACTGTTTTTT
.	TRBJ2-7	TRBV19	14	.	CASSALGAYYEQYF	TGTGCCAGTAGCGCACTAGGAGCCTATTACGAGCAGTACTTC
.	TRBJ1-1	TRBV6-5	13	.	CASRPDSQIEAFF	TGTGCCAGCAGGCCGGACAGCCAGATTGAAGCTTTCTTT
.	TRBJ2-7	TRBV28	14	.	CASRPGQMTYEQYF	TGTGCCAGCAGACCGGGACAAATGACCTACGAGCAGTACTTC
TRBD1	TRBJ2-1	TRBV6-1	14	.	CASTAGQASNEQFF	TGTGCCAGCACTGCTGGACAGGCTAGCAATGAGCAGTTCTTC
.	TRBJ1-1	TRBV2	11	.	CASVGGTEAFF	TGTGCCAGCGTGGGGGGCACTGAAGCTTTCTTT
.	TRBJ1-3	TRBV5-6	17	.	CASSSLVPGAELYTIYF	TGTGCCAGCAGCTCCCTCGTGCCAGGGGCGGAATTATACACCATATATTTT
.	TRBJ2-7	TRBV10-2	12	.	CASSRHRDEQYF	TGCGCCAGCAGTCGGCACAGGGACGAGCAGTACTTC
TRBD1	TRBJ1-5	TRBV19	15	.	CASSKNRDRNQPQHF	TGTGCCAGTAGCAAGAACCGGGACAGGAATCAGCCCCAGCATTTT
.	TRBJ1-3	TRBV30	15	.	CAWNMDSRSGNTIYF	TGTGCCTGGAACATGGACAGCCGCTCTGGAAACACCATATATTTT
.	TRBJ2-7	TRBV6-1	9	.	CALGDEQYF	TGTGCCCTAGGGGACGAGCAGTACTTC
.	TRBJ1-2	TRBV10-3	13	.	CAVGKQGLYGYTF	TGTGCCGTAGGGAAACAGGGCCTCTATGGCTACACCTTC
.	TRBJ2-3	TRBV2	15	.	CASSRDWFGTDTQYF	TGTGCCAGCAGTCGGGACTGGTTCGGCACAGATACGCAGTATTTT
TRBD2	TRBJ2-2	TRBV11-2	15	.	CASSLVRAGGGELFF	TGTGCCAGCAGCTTAGTTAGGGCGGGAGGCGGGGAGCTGTTTTTT
.	TRBJ2-1	TRBV6-5	15	few	CASSYSNPTYNEQFF	TGTGCCAGCAGTTACTCGAATCCAACATACAATGAGCAGTTCTTC
.	TRBJ2-7	TRBV11-3	13	.	CASPNREIYEQYF	TGTGCCTCCCCCAACAGGGAAATTTACGAGCAGTACTTC
TRBD1	TRBJ2-2	TRBV7-2	15	.	CASSHGGYRGGELFF	TGTGCCAGCAGCCATGGGGGATACAGGGGCGGGGAGCTGTTTTTT
TRBD2	TRBJ2-5	TRBV30	14	.	CAWRDSGRRETQYF	TGTGCCTGGCGTGATAGCGGGAGGAGAGAGACCCAGTACTTC
TRBD2	TRBJ2-5	TRBV19	13	.	CASSPSGGETQYF	TGTGCCAGTAGTCCTAGCGGGGGTGAGACCCAGTACTTC
TRBD1	TRBJ1-2	TRBV11-3	18	.	CASSPLGTGESPHYGYTF	TGTGCCAGCAGCCCTCTGGGGACAGGGGAGAGTCCGCACTATGGCTACACCTTC
TRBD1	TRBJ2-7	TRBV27	13	.	CASSLGTGGEQYF	TGTGCCAGCAGTTTAGGGACAGGGGGCGAGCAGTACTTC
.	TRBJ2-7	TRBV27	15	many	CASSLSAAGVREQYF	TGTGCCAGCAGTTTATCGGCAGCAGGGGTACGGGAGCAGTACTTC
.	TRBJ2-7	TRBV5-4	17	.	CASSLGGGGSSPYEQYF	TGTGCCAGCAGCTTAGGGGGTGGTGGGAGTTCCCCCTACGAGCAGTACTTC
.	TRBJ2-5	TRBV11-2	11	few	CASSSQETQYF	TGTGCCAGCAGCTCACAAGAGACCCAGTACTTC
.	TRBJ2-7	TRBV18	12	.	CASSRTDYEQYF	TGTGCCAGCTCTAGGACAGATTACGAGCAGTACTTC
.	TRBJ2-7	TRBV10-1	16	.	CARRLGPISMRSGQYF	TGCGCCAGAAGACTAGGCCCCATCTCCATGCGGTCCGGGCAGTACTTC
.	TRBJ2-7	TRBV6-5	11	many	CASSNTYEQYF	TGTGCCAGCAGTAACACCTACGAGCAGTACTTC